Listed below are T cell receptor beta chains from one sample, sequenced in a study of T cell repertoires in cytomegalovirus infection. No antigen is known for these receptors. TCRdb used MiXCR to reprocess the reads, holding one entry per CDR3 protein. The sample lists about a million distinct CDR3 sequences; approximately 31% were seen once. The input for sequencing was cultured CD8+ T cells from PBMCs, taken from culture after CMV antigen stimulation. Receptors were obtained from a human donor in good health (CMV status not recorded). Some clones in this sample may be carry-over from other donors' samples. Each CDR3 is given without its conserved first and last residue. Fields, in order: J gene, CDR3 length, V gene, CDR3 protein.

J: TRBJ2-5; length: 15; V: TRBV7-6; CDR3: ASSSYGQERWQETQY
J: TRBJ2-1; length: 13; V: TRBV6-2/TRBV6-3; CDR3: ASSYQREAFNEQF
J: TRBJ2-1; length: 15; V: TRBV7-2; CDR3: ASSLSAMGVSYNEQF
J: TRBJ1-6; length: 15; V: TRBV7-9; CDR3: ASSLAWGSSYNSPLH
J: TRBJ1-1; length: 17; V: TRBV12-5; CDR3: ASGLSWRGGLSRNTEAF
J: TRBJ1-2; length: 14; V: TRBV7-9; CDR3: ASASGGQGLNYGYT
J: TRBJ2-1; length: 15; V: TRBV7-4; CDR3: ASSLAGLVQHSDEQF
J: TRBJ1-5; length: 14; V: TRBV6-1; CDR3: ASSEALRQGYQPQH
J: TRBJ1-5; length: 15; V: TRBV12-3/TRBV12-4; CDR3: ASSFVKELYSNQSQH
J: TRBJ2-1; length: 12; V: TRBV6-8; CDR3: ASSDSGAYNEQF
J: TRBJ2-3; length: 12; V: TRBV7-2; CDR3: ASSLAGGSDTQY
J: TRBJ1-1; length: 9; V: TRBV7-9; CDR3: ASSPGRLAF
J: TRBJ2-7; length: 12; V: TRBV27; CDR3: ASSLLADSYEQY
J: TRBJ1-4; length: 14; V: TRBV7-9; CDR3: ASSPRIAGKNEKLF
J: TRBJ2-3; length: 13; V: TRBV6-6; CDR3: ASSYSATSGSTQY
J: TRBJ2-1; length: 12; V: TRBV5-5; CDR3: ASSLPTRGNEQF
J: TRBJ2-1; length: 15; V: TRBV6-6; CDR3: ASSYLKGQVGLYEQF
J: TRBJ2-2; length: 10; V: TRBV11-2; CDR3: ATRTALRELF
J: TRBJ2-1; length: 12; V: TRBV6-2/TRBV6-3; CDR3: ASSYGAGHNEQF
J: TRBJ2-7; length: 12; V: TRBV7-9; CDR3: ASSPPDRAYEQY
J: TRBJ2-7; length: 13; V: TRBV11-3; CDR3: ASSFGDRFSSEQY
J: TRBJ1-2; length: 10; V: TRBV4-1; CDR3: ASSQDGPGYT
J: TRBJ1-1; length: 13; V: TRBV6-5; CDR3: ASSRSTDLSAEAF
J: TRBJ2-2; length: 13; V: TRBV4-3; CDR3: ASSQSAYSTGELF
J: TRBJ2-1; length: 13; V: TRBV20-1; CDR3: SARGKLAGVNEQF
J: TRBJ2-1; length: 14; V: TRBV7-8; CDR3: ASSTPGGPSYNEQF
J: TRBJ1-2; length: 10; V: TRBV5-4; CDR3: ASSGDMQSYT
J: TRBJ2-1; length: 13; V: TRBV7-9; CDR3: ASSPSGGALNEQF
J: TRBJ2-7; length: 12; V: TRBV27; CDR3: ASSPGGASYEQY
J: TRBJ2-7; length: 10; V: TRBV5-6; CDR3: ASSSGGHEQY
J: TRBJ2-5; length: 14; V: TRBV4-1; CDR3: ASSHPGLAAQETQY
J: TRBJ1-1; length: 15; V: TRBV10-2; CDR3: ASSDLPKGLMNTEAF
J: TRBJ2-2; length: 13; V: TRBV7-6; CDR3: ASSPGFVNTGELF
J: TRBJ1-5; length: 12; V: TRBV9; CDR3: ASSRGVFNQPQH
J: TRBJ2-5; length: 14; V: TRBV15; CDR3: ATSRSQGLYQETQY
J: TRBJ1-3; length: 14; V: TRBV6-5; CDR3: ALHGEGIGSGNTIY
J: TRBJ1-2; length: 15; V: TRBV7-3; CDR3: TSSTTGTPYGNYGYT
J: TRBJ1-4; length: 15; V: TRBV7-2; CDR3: ASSLFHYRVNNEKLF
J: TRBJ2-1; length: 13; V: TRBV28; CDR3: ASRPLAGGLNEQF
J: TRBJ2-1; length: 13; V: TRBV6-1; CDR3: ASIRLGGSYNEQF
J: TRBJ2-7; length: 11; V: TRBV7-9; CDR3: ASSSPSQYEQY
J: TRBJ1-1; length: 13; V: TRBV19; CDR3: ASSFGTNENTEAF
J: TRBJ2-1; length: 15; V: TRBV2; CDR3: ASGGQGPLDVYNEQF
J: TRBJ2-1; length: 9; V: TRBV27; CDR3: ASSTDRGLF
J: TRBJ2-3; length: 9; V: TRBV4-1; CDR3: ASSQRDTQY
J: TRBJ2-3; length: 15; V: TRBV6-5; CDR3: ASSYSPGLAGTDTQY
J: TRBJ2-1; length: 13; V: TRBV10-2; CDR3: ASSDPLGHPNEQF
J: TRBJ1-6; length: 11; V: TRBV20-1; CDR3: SARDGSNSPLH